Reported below is one T cell receptor beta chain. The antigen remains unidentified. Naive CD8 cells, CD45RO-negative and positively selected for CCR7, excluded terminally differentiated effector memory CD45RA+ cells. Trimming left V 6 bases short and J 2 bases short, with 9 bases between. Germline CDR1 reads MNHEY; CDR2 reads SMNVEV (reference sequence). The CDR3 consists of 13 residues. Assay used: immunoSEQ multiplex PCR; TCRdb lists only in-frame clones, some missing. The sample contains roughly 2.1 million clones, about 92% of which appear only once. The data derive from a study of shared clonotypes between healthy human individuals. General study points: What naive subsets generally showed was a larger estimated richness than memory subsets showed.

The receptor comes from a young man in good health. Some clones in this sample may be carry-over from other donors' samples. What was sequenced was naive CD8+ T cells from PBMCs. The J gene is TRBJ2-3, the V gene TRBV27; possible D gene TRBD2, 5 bases. The CDR3 DNA is TGTGCCAGCAGCGGGGAGAACACAGATACGCAGTATTTT. This encodes CASSGENTDTQYF.